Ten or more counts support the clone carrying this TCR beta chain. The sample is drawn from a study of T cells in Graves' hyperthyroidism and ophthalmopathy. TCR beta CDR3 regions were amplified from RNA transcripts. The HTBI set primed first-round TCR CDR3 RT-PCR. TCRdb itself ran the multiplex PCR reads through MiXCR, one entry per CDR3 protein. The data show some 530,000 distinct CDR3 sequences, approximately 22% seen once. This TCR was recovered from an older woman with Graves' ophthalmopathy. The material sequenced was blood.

CDR3 nucleotides: TGTGCCAGTAGTCACCTCCTAGCGGGCGGAGCAGATACGCAGTATTTT. Translation: CASSHLLAGGADTQYF. J is TRBJ2-3 and V is TRBV19, with 8 bases identical to TRBD2. CDR1 LNHDA and CDR2 SQIVND come from the germline V gene (reference sequence). This CDR3 contains 16 residues. J gave up 4 bases and V 5 bases, and 11 bases lay outside the gene matches.